This is a list of T cell receptor beta chains from one sample in a study of blood T cell repertoires in COVID-19. TCRdb's table, derived via immunoSEQ multiplex PCR, lists solely in-frame clones and lacks some. The sample has approximately 110,000 clones, 74% seen once. The sample was peripheral blood. The receptor set was obtained from a man older than 75 with COVID-19, enrolled during active disease. Each CDR3 is given with its conserved first and last residue. The D gene is left open where the match is weak. Some rows have no size entry. The others give once, few or many, or a class for an expanded clone.

J gene | D gene | clone size | V gene | CDR3 DNA | CDR3 protein
TRBJ2-1 | TRBD2 | - | TRBV9 | TGTGCCAGCAGCGTAATCGGGACTAGACAGTTCTTC | CASSVIGTRQFF
TRBJ2-5 | - | - | TRBV7-2 | TGTGCCAGCAGCTATTCGGACAATCGAGAGACCCAGTACTTC | CASSYSDNRETQYF
TRBJ2-7 | TRBD1 | - | TRBV12-3/TRBV12-4 | TGTGCCAGCAGTCCCGGGACAGGGCGCGAGCAGTACTTC | CASSPGTGREQYF
TRBJ1-5 | - | - | TRBV28 | TGTGCCAGCAGTCCCCCAGGAGGCAACAATCAGCCCCAGCATTTT | CASSPPGGNNQPQHF
TRBJ1-5 | - | - | TRBV6-7 | TGTGCCAGCAGTTACAAGATAAGAGGATCGTCCTACAATCAGCCCCAGCATTTT | CASSYKIRGSSYNQPQHF
TRBJ1-3 | - | - | TRBV6-2/TRBV6-3 | TGTGCCAGCAGTTACGGAGGGGCTGGAAACACCATATATTTT | CASSYGGAGNTIYF
TRBJ2-7 | TRBD2 | - | TRBV5-6 | TGTGCCAGCAGGCAAGCGGGAGAGCAGTACTTC | CASRQAGEQYF
TRBJ2-7 | TRBD1 | once | TRBV4-2 | TGTGCCAGCAGCCATCTTCCGGGACAGGGGGAAGAGCAGTACTTC | CASSHLPGQGEEQYF
TRBJ2-7 | TRBD1 | - | TRBV7-3 | TGTGCCAGCAGCATCATCGGGGGACAGGGCTACGAGCAGTACTTC | CASSIIGGQGYEQYF
TRBJ2-7 | TRBD1 | - | TRBV7-7 | TGTGCTAGCAGCACGGGACAGGGGGCGGGCGAGCAGTACTTC | CASSTGQGAGEQYF
TRBJ1-1 | - | - | TRBV28 | TGTGCCAGCAGAATCCGCTGGACAGCGAACACTGAAGCTTTCTTT | CASRIRWTANTEAFF
TRBJ1-6 | - | - | TRBV7-2 | TGTGCCAGCAGCCCATTTTCGGGAGTTAATTCACCCCTCCACTTT | CASSPFSGVNSPLHF
TRBJ2-2 | - | - | TRBV6-5 | TGTGCCAGCAGTTACTCCTGGGCAGGCACCGGGGAGCTGTTTTTT | CASSYSWAGTGELFF
TRBJ2-7 | TRBD2 | once | TRBV6-5 | TGTGCCAGCAGAAAACTAGCGGGAGGCTACGAGCAGTACTTC | CASRKLAGGYEQYF
TRBJ2-7 | - | - | TRBV12-3/TRBV12-4 | TGTGCCAGCTCCACGGCGGTTCCCAACGAGCAGTACTTC | CASSTAVPNEQYF
TRBJ2-4 | TRBD1 | - | TRBV15 | TGTGCCACCAGCAGAGATTTGGGGACAGGGGGTGCCAAAAACATTCAGTACTTC | CATSRDLGTGGAKNIQYF
TRBJ2-2 | TRBD2 | - | TRBV6-4 | TGTGCCAGCAGTGACGGCCTAGCGGGCACCGGGGAGCTGTTTTTT | CASSDGLAGTGELFF
TRBJ2-1 | - | - | TRBV6-5 | TGTGCCAGCTCTTCCCGAGGTTTTGGCAATGAGCAGTTCTTC | CASSSRGFGNEQFF
TRBJ1-2 | TRBD1 | - | TRBV11-2 | TGTGCCAGCAGCTCCACGCGGGACAGGGGAAGTAGTCATGGCTACACCTTC | CASSSTRDRGSSHGYTF
TRBJ1-6 | - | - | TRBV7-9 | TGTGCCAGCAGCTTAGGGAGCTCCTATAATTCACCCCTCCACTTT | CASSLGSSYNSPLHF
TRBJ1-4 | - | - | TRBV7-7 | TGTGCTAGCAGCCAGGACAGAGATGAAAAACTGTTTTTT | CASSQDRDEKLFF
TRBJ2-7 | - | - | TRBV15 | TGTGCCACCAGCAGTCCGGATGCGAGCAGGGGGGATCCCTACGAGCAGTACTTC | CATSSPDASRGDPYEQYF
TRBJ1-1 | - | - | TRBV5-6 | TGTGCCAGCAGCCTGGGGAATCCGGGACTCCTTAACACTGAAGCTTTCTTT | CASSLGNPGLLNTEAFF
TRBJ1-1 | - | - | TRBV15 | TGTGCCACCGGGGGGGAGAAGAACACTGAAGCTTTCTTT | CATGGEKNTEAFF
TRBJ2-7 | TRBD2 | - | TRBV28 | TGTGCCAGCAGTTCGACTAGCGGGAGGGTCCATAGAGTCTACGCCTACGAGCAGTACTTC | CASSSTSGRVHRVYAYEQYF
TRBJ1-2 | - | - | TRBV7-9 | TGTGCCAGCAGCTTAGATTGGGGAGGCTATGGCTACACCTTC | CASSLDWGGYGYTF
TRBJ1-2 | TRBD1 | once | TRBV14 | TGTGCCAGCAGCCAAGAGGGACAGGGTCTCTATGGCTACACCTTC | CASSQEGQGLYGYTF
TRBJ2-5 | TRBD1 | - | TRBV2 | TGTGCCAGCACACTGTCTGTCAGGGGGGAGACCCAGTACTTC | CASTLSVRGETQYF
TRBJ2-1 | - | - | TRBV7-9 | TGTGCCAGCAGCTATAACTACAATGAGCAGTTCTTC | CASSYNYNEQFF
TRBJ1-6 | - | - | TRBV13 | TGTGCCAGCAGCTTAGGGGGGCTTTATTCACCCCTCCACTTT | CASSLGGLYSPLHF
TRBJ2-5 | TRBD2 | - | TRBV6-1 | TGTGCCAGCAGTGAACTAGCGGGAGGGCCCCAAGAGACCCAGTACTTC | CASSELAGGPQETQYF
TRBJ1-1 | TRBD1 | - | TRBV28 | TGTGCCAGCCTCCGACAGGGGATGAACACTGAAGCTTTCTTT | CASLRQGMNTEAFF
TRBJ1-6 | TRBD1 | once | TRBV7-2 | TGTGCCAGCAGCTTAGACAGGGGGAATAATTCACCCCTCCACTTT | CASSLDRGNNSPLHF
TRBJ2-7 | - | - | TRBV11-2 | TGTGCCAGCAGCTTAGTCGCCGGGAGTGGATACGAGCAGTACTTC | CASSLVAGSGYEQYF
TRBJ1-5 | - | few | TRBV7-6 | TGTGCCAGCAGCTTAGGCCCCAGGGGTAGCAATCAGCCCCAGCATTTT | CASSLGPRGSNQPQHF
TRBJ1-5 | - | - | TRBV6-1 | TGTGCCAGCAGTGAGGCAGGGTGGGGCAATCAGCCCCAGCATTTT | CASSEAGWGNQPQHF
TRBJ1-2 | TRBD1 | - | TRBV5-1 | TGCGCCAGCAGCACGACAGGGGCGCAGGATGGCTACACCTTC | CASSTTGAQDGYTF
TRBJ1-3 | - | - | TRBV6-5 | TGTGCCAGCAGCTACTCAGCCCAACTCTCTGGAAACACCATATATTTT | CASSYSAQLSGNTIYF
TRBJ2-3 | - | - | TRBV19 | TGTGCCAGTAGTATACGGGGGGCGGGAGCTCCAGATACGCAGTATTTT | CASSIRGAGAPDTQYF
TRBJ2-7 | - | - | TRBV28 | TGTGCCAGCAGTTTTGTCGGGTCTAGCTCCTACGAGCAGTACTTC | CASSFVGSSSYEQYF
TRBJ2-2 | TRBD2 | many | TRBV5-6 | TGTGCCAGCAGCCCCACGGGGGGATTTAACACCGGGGAGCTGTTTTTT | CASSPTGGFNTGELFF
TRBJ2-1 | - | - | TRBV11-2 | TGTGCCAGCAGCTTCCCGGGACACGATCAGCCGTTCTTC | CASSFPGHDQPFF
TRBJ1-2 | - | few | TRBV30 | TGTGCCCGGACTCCAGGAGGCGCAGGCTATGGCTACACCTTC | CARTPGGAGYGYTF
TRBJ2-7 | - | - | TRBV27 | TGTGCCAGCAGGTATGGGTCAGGGGCATCTTGGGAGCAGTACTTC | CASRYGSGASWEQYF
TRBJ1-5 | - | - | TRBV12-3/TRBV12-4 | TGTGCCAGCAGTTTAGCGACAGGACAGCGCCAGCATTTT | CASSLATGQRQHF
TRBJ2-2 | - | - | TRBV29-1 | TGCAGCGTTGAAGATCAGGGACAGAACACCGGGGAGCTGTTTTTT | CSVEDQGQNTGELFF